This T cell receptor (beta chain) was identified during a study of OX40 agonist ivuxolimab in advanced cancers. Study at large: Ivuxolimab, an agonist antibody against OX40 (CD134), was given to patients. Three patients had partial responses: one hepatocellular carcinoma, two cutaneous melanoma.

The table came from immunoSEQ multiplex PCR; TCRdb's copy has only in-frame clones and leaves some out. Altogether roughly 83,000 clones are present, about 90% being singletons, with the ten largest covering under 9.5%. Study-wide results and caveats: By week 6 at 0.1 to 3.0 mg/kg, blood CD4+ and CD8+ T cells had expanded clonally.

With regard to this clone: Its antigen is undetermined.

The receptor comes from an adult with an advanced solid tumor such as melanoma, head and neck, liver or kidney cancer. The sequences come from CD4+ or CD8+ T cells sorted from blood, collected in a trial of the OX40 agonist ivuxolimab.

The CDR3: CASRSQGITEAFF. The CDR3 DNA follows: TGTGCCAGCAGATCACAGGGAATCACTGAAGCTTTCTTT. V and J are TRBV6-5 and TRBJ1-1, with D maybe TRBD1 (6 bases). The V gene lost 6 bases and the J gene lost 4 bases, with 12 bases spanning the gap. Germline loops: CDR1 MNHEY, CDR2 SVGAGI. CDR3 length: 13 amino acids.